The sequence of this TCR beta chain was determined in a study of blood T cell repertoires in COVID-19 (TCRdb year 2020). Concerning the study at large: Samples covering the acute and convalescent phases of COVID-19 were provided by collaborators in the United States, Italy and Spain. Samples were obtained from the ongoing ImmuneRACE study (first 160 participants) and from over 1,000 subjects provided by 6 global collaborators. Where available, HLA class I and class II types were taken from metadata supplied by the sample provider and were not determined by assay-based typing. The prospective study material was composed of cDNA or gDNA derived from T cells, B-cell-depleted T cells, or PBMCs. The repertoires were released in a freely available public database meant as a resource for research on the immune response to SARS-CoV-2. Deeply sampled blood TCRbeta repertoires from subjects exposed to, actively infected with, or recovered from COVID-19 were included in the dataset. The sample metadata nearly always contained a de-identified subject ID, COVID-19 status, age in years and sex. The paper as a whole reports these results and caveats: The quantity of clinical and demographic metadata differed by source and by participant and was supplied without curation.

On this clone: Its antigen specificity is not known. Within one base of it there is no much larger clone, and no base qualities were kept.

The V and J ends are trimmed by 3 bases and 1 base, leaving 12 bases between them. Reading from cysteine to phenylalanine, the CDR3 counts 15 amino acids. Only the CDR3 region is kept as DNA, spanning 45 bases read in frame from base 1. The germline V gene encodes CDR1 SGHRS and CDR2 YFSETQ. TCRbeta CDR3 regions were amplified from genomic DNA by means of the immunoSEQ Assay, a bias-controlled multiplex PCR. In the source study's methods: The number of nucleated cells in each sample was estimated from the amplification of reference gene primers within the assay. Sequence reads were collapsed and filtered to measure the absolute abundance of every unique TCRbeta CDR3 rearrangement. For each sample, productive Simpson clonality was calculated as the square root of Simpson's diversity index over productive rearrangements. Sourced from immuneACCESS, this table was stored by TCRdb with only in-frame sequences that have V and J called. A share of the clones is absent; for the studies checked, an unresolved V gene accounts for under half, and the remainder has no known explanation. The DNA gave D and trimming, while V, J and clone size come from that table. The sample has hundreds of thousands of clones on record, around four fifths of them singletons. The ten largest clonotypes hold over 3.5% of the sample.

Each collaborating institution followed its own protocols to collect whole blood in K2EDTA tubes. Collaborator samples were shipped for TCRbeta analysis as frozen whole blood, isolated PBMCs, or DNA extracted from either sample type. The chain employs TRBV5-1 and TRBJ2-3; the D gene is possibly TRBD1, with 5 bases matching. This clonotype was sampled from a woman in her forties or fifties with active or convalescent COVID-19. The sequenced sample was peripheral blood. The DNA sequence is as follows: TGCGCCAGCAGCTCCCAGGGAATTGGCACAGATACGCAGTATTTT. This translates into CASSSQGIGTDTQYF.